This T cell receptor (beta chain) was found in a study of T cells in Graves' hyperthyroidism and ophthalmopathy. Regions amplified from RNA transcripts were the TCR beta CDR3 regions. First-round RT-PCR with HTBI primers amplified the TCR CDR3 region. TCRdb recomputed calls from the multiplex PCR reads with MiXCR, one row per CDR3 protein. This table has about 100,000 distinct CDR3 sequences, about 16% appearing once. Each diagnosis drew on symptoms, thyroxine, TRAb, thyroid ultrasound and orbital computed tomography findings. V was cut by 9 bases and J by 0 bases, with 11 bases left in between. CDR3 length: 13 amino acids. The germline V gene has CDR1 KGHDR and CDR2 SFDVKD.

The chain combines TRBV24-1 with TRBJ2-7, with a weak D call TRBD2 (6 bases). This TCR was sampled from a woman aged 50 to 60 with Graves' hyperthyroidism. Sequencing was performed on blood. CDR3 amino acids: CATAGTYSYEQYF. The CDR3 coding sequence is TGTGCCACCGCCGGGACTTACTCCTACGAGCAGTACTTC.